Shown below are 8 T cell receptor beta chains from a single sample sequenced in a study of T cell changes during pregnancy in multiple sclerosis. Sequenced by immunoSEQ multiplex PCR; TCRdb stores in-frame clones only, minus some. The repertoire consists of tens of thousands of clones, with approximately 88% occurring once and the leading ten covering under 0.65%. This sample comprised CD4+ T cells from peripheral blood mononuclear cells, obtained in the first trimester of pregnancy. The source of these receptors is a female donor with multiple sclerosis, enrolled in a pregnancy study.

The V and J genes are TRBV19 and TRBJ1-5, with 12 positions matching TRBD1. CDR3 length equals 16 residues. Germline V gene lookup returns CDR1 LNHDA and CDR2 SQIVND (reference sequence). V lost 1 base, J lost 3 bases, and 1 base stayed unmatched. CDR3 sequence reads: CASSIGDRGPNQPQHF. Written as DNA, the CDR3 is TGTGCCAGTAGTATAGGGGACAGGGGGCCCAATCAGCCCCAGCATTTT. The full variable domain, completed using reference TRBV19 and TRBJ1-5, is DGGITQSPKYLFRKEGQNVTLSCEQNLNHDAMYWYRQDPGQGLRLIYYSQIVNDFQKGDIAEGYSVSREKKESFPLTVTSAQKNPTAFYLCASSIGDRGPNQPQHFGDGTRLSIL.

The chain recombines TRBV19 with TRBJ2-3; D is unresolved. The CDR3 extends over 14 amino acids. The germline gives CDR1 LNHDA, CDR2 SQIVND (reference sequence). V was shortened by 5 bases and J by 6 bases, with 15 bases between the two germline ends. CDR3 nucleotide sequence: TGTGCCAGTAGTTCCTCGGTCCAAACTGATACGCAGTATTTT. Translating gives CASSSSVQTDTQYF.

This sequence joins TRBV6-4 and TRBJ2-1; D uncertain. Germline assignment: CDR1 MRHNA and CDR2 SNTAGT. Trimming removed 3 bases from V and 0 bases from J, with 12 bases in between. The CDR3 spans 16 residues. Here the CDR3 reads CASSDVVSSSYNEQFF. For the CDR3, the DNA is TGTGCCAGCAGTGATGTGGTTAGTAGCTCCTACAATGAGCAGTTCTTC.

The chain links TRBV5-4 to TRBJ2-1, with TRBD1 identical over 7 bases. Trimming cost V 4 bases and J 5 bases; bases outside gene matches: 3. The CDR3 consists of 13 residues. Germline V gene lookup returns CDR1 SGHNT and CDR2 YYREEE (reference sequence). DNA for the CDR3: TGTGCCAGCAGCCCCGGGACAGACAATGAGCAGTTCTTC. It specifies CASSPGTDNEQFF.

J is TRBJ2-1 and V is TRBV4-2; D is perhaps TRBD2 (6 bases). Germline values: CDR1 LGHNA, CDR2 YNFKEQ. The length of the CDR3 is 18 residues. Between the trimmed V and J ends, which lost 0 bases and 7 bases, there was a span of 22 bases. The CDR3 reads CASSQDQLARAVDNEQFF. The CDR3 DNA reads TGTGCCAGCAGCCAAGATCAACTAGCCCGGGCCGTAGATAATGAGCAGTTCTTC.

Here the CDR3 reads CASSPRESRYEQYF. CDR3 nucleotides: TGTGCCAGCAGCCCGCGGGAGTCTCGGTACGAGCAGTACTTC. This sequence joins TRBV7-8 and TRBJ2-7; 7 positions match TRBD2. J was trimmed by 4 bases and V by 5 bases; bases with no gene match: 8. The CDR3 has 14 amino acids. CDR1 SGHVS and CDR2 FQNEAQ come from the germline V gene. The full variable domain, with the rest looked up from reference TRBV7-8 and TRBJ2-7, is GAGVSQSPRYKVAKRGQDVALRCDPISGHVSLFWYQQALGQGPEFLTYFQNEAQLDKSGLPSDRFFAERPEGSVSTLKIQRTQQEDSAVYLCASSPRESRYEQYFGPGTRLTVT.

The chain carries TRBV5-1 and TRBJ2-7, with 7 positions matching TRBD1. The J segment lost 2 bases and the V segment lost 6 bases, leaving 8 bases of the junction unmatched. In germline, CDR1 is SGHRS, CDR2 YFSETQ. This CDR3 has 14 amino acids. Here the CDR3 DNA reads TGCGCCAGCAACCCCGGGACAGCTACCTACGAGCAGTACTTC. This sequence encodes CASNPGTATYEQYF. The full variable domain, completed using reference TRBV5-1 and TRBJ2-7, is KAGVTQTPRYLIKTRGQQVTLSCSPISGHRSVSWYQQTPGQGLQFLFEYFSETQRNKGNFPGRFSGRQFSNSRSEMNVSTLELGDSALYLCASNPGTATYEQYFGPGTRLTVT.

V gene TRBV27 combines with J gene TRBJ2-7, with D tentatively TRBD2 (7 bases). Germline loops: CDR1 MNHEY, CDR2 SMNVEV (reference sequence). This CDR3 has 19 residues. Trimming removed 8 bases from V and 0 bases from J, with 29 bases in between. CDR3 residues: CASSQRGGFRQTLSYEQYF. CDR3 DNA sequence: TGTGCCAGCTCCCAGAGGGGGGGCTTCAGGCAAACCCTCTCCTACGAGCAGTACTTC.